A selection of T cell receptor beta chains follows, all from one sample in a study of T cells in Graves' hyperthyroidism and ophthalmopathy. TCRdb analysed the multiplex PCR reads with MiXCR anew, one entry per CDR3 protein. Counted here are about 260,000 distinct CDR3 sequences, 22% occurring once; the ten biggest clones make up around two thirds. Sample: blood. These receptors came from a man aged 25 to 45 with Graves' ophthalmopathy. The CDR3 runs from the conserved cysteine through the conserved F or W. D genes are given only for firm matches. Clone size is shown for a subset of rows, as once, few, many or a class of expanded clone.

>.|TRBJ2-1|TRBD2|TRBV30
CAQTSSSGRTYIYNEQFF
TGTGCCCAAACGAGCTCTAGCGGGAGGACCTATATTTACAATGAGCAGTTCTTC
>many|TRBJ1-1|.|TRBV3-1
CASSQDLGVGTEAFF
TGTGCCAGCAGCCAAGATCTCGGGGTAGGGACTGAAGCTTTCTTT
>once|TRBJ1-3|.|TRBV7-6
CASSLSQSSGNTIYF
TGTGCCAGCAGCTTAAGCCAAAGCTCTGGAAACACCATATATTTT
>few|TRBJ1-6|.|TRBV27
CASTTPAYGLGVNSPLHF
TGTGCCAGCACGACTCCCGCGTATGGGTTGGGGGTGAATTCACCCCTCCACTTT
>few|TRBJ1-1|.|TRBV10-2
CASSAETVNTEAFF
TGCGCCAGCAGTGCCGAGACAGTGAACACTGAAGCTTTCTTT
>.|TRBJ1-2|.|TRBV28
CASSFLVVDPFDYGYTF
TGTGCCAGCAGTTTTCTTGTCGTCGACCCCTTTGACTATGGCTACACCTTC
>many|TRBJ1-1|TRBD1|TRBV28
CASSPRGRGNTEAFF
TGTGCCAGCAGTCCCAGGGGGCGCGGGAACACTGAAGCTTTCTTT
>.|TRBJ2-4|.|TRBV5-1
CASSLGEYKNIQYF
TGCGCCAGCAGCTTGGGGGAGTACAAAAACATTCAGTACTTC
>.|TRBJ2-6|.|TRBV12-3/TRBV12-4
CASSSHQQGSGANVLTF
TGTGCCAGCAGTTCCCATCAACAGGGCTCTGGGGCCAACGTCCTGACTTTC
>.|TRBJ2-1|.|TRBV5-5
CASSYTGQKEQFF
TGTGCCAGCAGCTACACAGGGCAGAAGGAGCAGTTCTTC
>few|TRBJ1-5|.|TRBV27
CASSLTTGNQPQHF
TGTGCCAGCAGTTTAACGACAGGCAATCAGCCCCAGCATTTT
>.|TRBJ2-1|TRBD1|TRBV9
CASSGSRQGSNEQFF
TGTGCCAGCAGCGGTTCCAGACAGGGGTCCAATGAGCAGTTCTTC
>many|TRBJ2-7|TRBD2|TRBV5-1
CASSSGISYEQYF
TGCGCCAGTTCCAGCGGGATTTCCTACGAGCAGTACTTC